This record concerns one T cell receptor beta chain sequence. This specimen comes from a study of blood T cell repertoires in COVID-19. Looking at the study overall: Sample material is recorded as cDNA or gDNA derived from T cells, B-cell-depleted T cells, or PBMCs.

Repertoires were generated with immunoSEQ multiplex PCR, while TCRdb's copy carries only in-frame clones and drops some. The table records about 140,000 clones, roughly four fifths of them present only once. The clonotype was recovered from a woman aged 50 to 65 with active or convalescent COVID-19. Sequencing was performed on peripheral blood.

The CDR3 loop is CASSIDPRTANTEAFF. The DNA of the CDR3 is TGTGCCAGTAGTATAGATCCTAGGACAGCCAACACTGAAGCTTTCTTT. The chain employs TRBV19 and TRBJ1-1, with a tentative D call TRBD1 (6 bases). V was pared by 0 bases and J by 2 bases, with 13 bases between. Germline-derived CDR1 and CDR2 are LNHDA and SQIVND (reference sequence). The CDR3 sequence is 16 residues long.